This T cell receptor beta chain originates from a study of cytomegalovirus exposure and HLA in healthy donors. TCRdb's table, derived via immunoSEQ multiplex PCR, lists solely in-frame clones and lacks some. The repertoire includes tens of thousands of clones, roughly 93% of them detected once, and 0.55% to 0.75% sits in the top ten. CDR3 length: 16 amino acids. Germline V gene sequence: CDR1 ENHRY, CDR2 SYGVKD. Trimming took off 1 base at V and 4 bases at J, with 16 bases between the two ends. The study's findings and limits: According to a subsequent analysis, TCR clusters from the first cohort were inclined to appear together in the 110 or so validation repertoires. In vitro work confirmed that a few CMV-associated chains recognize CMV antigens.

Concerning this clone: The antigen is unknown.

These donors were members of the roughly 120-subject validation cohort, a group separate from the approximately 670-subject first cohort. The TCR comes from a man between 18 and 35 years old in good health and CMV-seronegative. The rearrangement uses TRBV10-3 and TRBJ1-2, with D possibly being TRBD1 (6 bases). Sequenced input: PBMCs. The CDR3 DNA is TGTGCCATCAGTGAGTGGGTAGGGGGACAAGGCTATGGCTACACCTTC. Encoded protein: CAISEWVGGQGYGYTF.